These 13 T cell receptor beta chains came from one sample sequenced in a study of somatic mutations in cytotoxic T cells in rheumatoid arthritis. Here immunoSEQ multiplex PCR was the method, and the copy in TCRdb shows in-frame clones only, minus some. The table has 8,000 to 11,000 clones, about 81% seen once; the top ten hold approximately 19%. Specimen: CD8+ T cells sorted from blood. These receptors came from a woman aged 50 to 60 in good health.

The CDR3 DNA reads TGTGCCAGCAGCCCCGGGTACGTTCGGGATACGCAGTATTTT. As protein: CASSPGYVRDTQYF. This rearrangement joins TRBV28 to TRBJ2-3; D gene uncertain. CDR1 and CDR2 (germline): MDHEN, SYDVKM. The CDR3 runs to 14 residues. V gave up 6 bases and J gave up 6 bases, with 16 bases separating them. The entire variable domain, with the rest obtained from reference TRBV28 and TRBJ2-3, is as follows: DVKVTQSSRYLVKRTGEKVFLECVQDMDHENMFWYRQDPGLGLRLIYFSYDVKMKEKGDIPEGYSVSREKKERFSLILESASTNQTSMYLCASSPGYVRDTQYFGPGTRLTVL.

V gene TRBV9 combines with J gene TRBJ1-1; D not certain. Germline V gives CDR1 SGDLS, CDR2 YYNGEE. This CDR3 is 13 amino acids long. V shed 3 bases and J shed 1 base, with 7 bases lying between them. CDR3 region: CASSGPGNTEAFF. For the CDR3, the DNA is TGTGCCAGCAGCGGGCCGGGGAACACTGAAGCTTTCTTT.

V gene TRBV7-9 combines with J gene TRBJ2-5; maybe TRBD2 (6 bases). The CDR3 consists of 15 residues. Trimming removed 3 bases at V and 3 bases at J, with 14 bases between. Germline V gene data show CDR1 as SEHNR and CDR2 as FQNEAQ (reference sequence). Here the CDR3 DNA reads TGTGCCAGCAGCTTCGCCATGGGGGGAAAAGAGACCCAGTACTTC. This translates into CASSFAMGGKETQYF.

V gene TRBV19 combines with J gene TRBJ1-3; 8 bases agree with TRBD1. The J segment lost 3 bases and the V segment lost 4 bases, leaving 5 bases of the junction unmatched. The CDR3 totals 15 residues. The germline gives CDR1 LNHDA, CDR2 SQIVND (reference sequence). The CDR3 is CASSKGTGIGNTIYF. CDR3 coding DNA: TGTGCCAGTAGTAAAGGGACAGGAATTGGAAACACCATATATTTT.

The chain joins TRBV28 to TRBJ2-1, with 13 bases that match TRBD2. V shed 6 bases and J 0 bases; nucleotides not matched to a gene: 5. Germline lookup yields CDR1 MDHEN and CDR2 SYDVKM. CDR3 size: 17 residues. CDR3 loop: CASRLAGGPYSYNEQFF. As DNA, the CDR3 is TGTGCCAGCAGACTAGCGGGAGGGCCCTACTCCTACAATGAGCAGTTCTTC.

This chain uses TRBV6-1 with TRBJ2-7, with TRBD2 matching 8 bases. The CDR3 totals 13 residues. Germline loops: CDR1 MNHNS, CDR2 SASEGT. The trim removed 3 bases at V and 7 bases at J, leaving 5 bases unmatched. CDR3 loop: CASSEASGWEQYF. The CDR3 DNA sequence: TGTGCCAGCAGTGAGGCTAGCGGGTGGGAGCAGTACTTC.

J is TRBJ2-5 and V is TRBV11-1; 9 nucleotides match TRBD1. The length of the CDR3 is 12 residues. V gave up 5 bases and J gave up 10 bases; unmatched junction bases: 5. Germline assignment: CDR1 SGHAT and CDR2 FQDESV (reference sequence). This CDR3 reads CASSPAGQGQYF. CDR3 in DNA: TGTGCCAGCAGCCCAGCGGGACAGGGCCAGTACTTC.

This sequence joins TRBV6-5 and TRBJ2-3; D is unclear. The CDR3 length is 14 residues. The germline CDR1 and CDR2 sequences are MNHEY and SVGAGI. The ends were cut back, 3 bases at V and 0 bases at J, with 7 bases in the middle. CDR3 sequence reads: CASSYEESTDTQYF. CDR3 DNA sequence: TGTGCCAGCAGTTATGAGGAGAGCACAGATACGCAGTATTTT.

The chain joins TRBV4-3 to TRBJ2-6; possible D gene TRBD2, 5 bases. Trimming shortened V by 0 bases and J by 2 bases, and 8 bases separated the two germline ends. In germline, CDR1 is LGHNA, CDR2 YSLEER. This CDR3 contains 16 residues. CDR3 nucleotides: TGCGCCAGCAGCCAAGAAAGGGAGACTGGGGCCAACGTCCTGACTTTC. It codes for CASSQERETGANVLTF.

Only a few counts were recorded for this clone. The CDR3 loop reads CSVETGGSGANVLTF. CDR3 bases: TGCAGCGTTGAGACAGGGGGCTCTGGGGCCAACGTCCTGACTTTC. The V and J genes are TRBV29-1 and TRBJ2-6; 9 nucleotides agree with TRBD1. Germline values: CDR1 SQVTM, CDR2 ANQGSEA. V gave up 3 bases and J gave up 0 bases; unmatched junction bases: 0. The CDR3 loop spans 15 amino acids.

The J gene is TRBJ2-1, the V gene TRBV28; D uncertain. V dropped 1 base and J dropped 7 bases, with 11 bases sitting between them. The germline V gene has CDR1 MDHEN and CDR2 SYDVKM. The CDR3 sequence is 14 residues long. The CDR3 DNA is TGTGCCAGCAGTTTATCCAGGCCCTGGAATGAGCAGTTCTTC. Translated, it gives CASSLSRPWNEQFF.

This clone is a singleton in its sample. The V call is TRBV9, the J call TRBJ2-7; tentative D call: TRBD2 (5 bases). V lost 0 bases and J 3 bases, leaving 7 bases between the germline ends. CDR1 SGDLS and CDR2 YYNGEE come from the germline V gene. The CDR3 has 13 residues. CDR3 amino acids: CASSVGGVYEQYF. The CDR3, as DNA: TGTGCCAGCAGCGTAGGGGGAGTCTACGAGCAGTACTTC.

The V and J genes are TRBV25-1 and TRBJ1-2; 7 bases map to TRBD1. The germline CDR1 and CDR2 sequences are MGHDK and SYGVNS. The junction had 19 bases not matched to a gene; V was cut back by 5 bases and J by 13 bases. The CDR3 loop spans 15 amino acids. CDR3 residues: CASSRGGSDRTTVTF. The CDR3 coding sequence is TGTGCCAGCAGTAGAGGGGGATCGGACAGGACGACGGTCACCTTC.